A single sample gave rise to the 28 T cell receptor beta chains below, sequenced in a study of identical twins. MiXCR, run by TCRdb on the 5' RACE reads, gives a single entry per CDR3 protein. Among 500,000 to 550,000 distinct CDR3 sequences listed, around 24% were seen once. The data were also submitted as part of a second study, on yellow fever vaccine responses in identical twins.

The sequenced material came from CD4+ T cells sorted from blood. These receptors all come from a woman between 18 and 30 years old in good health.

The chain couples TRBV12-3 or TRBV12-4 to TRBJ2-2; weak D call: TRBD2 (5 bases). This CDR3 comprises 12 residues. In DNA, the CDR3 is TGTGTGAGCGGAATCGACACCGGGGAGCTGTTTTTT. Its translation: CVSGIDTGELFF.

This clonotype was counted between two and nine times. The chain employs TRBV12-3 or TRBV12-4 and TRBJ2-3, with 7 nucleotides matching TRBD2. The CDR3 runs to 15 residues. J lost 6 bases, V lost 4 bases, and 10 bases had no gene match. This CDR3 is CASSWSGGARDTQYF. For the CDR3, the DNA is TGTGCCAGCAGTTGGTCGGGGGGAGCCAGGGATACGCAGTATTTT.

The chain combines TRBV20-1 with TRBJ2-2, with 7 bases fitting TRBD1. The length of the CDR3 is 13 residues. Germline CDR1 reads DFQATT; CDR2 reads SNEGSKA (reference sequence). The CDR3 is CGWDRRNTGELFF. The CDR3 nucleotides are TGCGGTTGGGACAGAAGGAACACCGGGGAGCTGTTTTTT.

The chain carries TRBV12-3 or TRBV12-4 and TRBJ2-7, with a weak D call TRBD2 (6 bases). The CDR3 has 14 residues. V was shortened by 4 bases and J by 0 bases, with 10 bases between the two germline ends. The CDR3 bases are TGTGCCAGCAGTTCGTCGGGGGTCTCCTACGAGCAGTACTTC. Protein: CASSSSGVSYEQYF.

This rearrangement joins TRBV5-1 to TRBJ2-5; no firm D call. This CDR3 contains 12 residues. V dropped 1 base and J dropped 3 bases, with 4 bases sitting between them. Germline CDR1 and CDR2: SGHRS and YFSETQ. CDR3 bases: TGCGCCAGCAGCTTGAAGAAAGAGACCCAGTACTTC. The encoded protein is CASSLKKETQYF.

The table lists this clonotype with many counts. V usage is TRBV10-3 and J usage is TRBJ2-1; no clear D gene. From germline, CDR1 is ENHRY and CDR2 SYGVKD. V shed 0 bases and J shed 10 bases, with 4 bases lying between them. The CDR3 has 11 amino acids. For the CDR3, the DNA is TGTGCCATCAGTGAGTCGTTAGAGCAGTTCTTC. Translated: CAISESLEQFF.

This clonotype has just a few counts. This chain links TRBV12-3 or TRBV12-4 with TRBJ1-2, with D perhaps TRBD1 (6 bases). Deletions cut 3 bases from V and 7 bases from J, with 12 bases between. CDR3 size: 13 residues. For the CDR3, the DNA is TGTGCCAGCAGTTTTAAGACAGGAGGTGGCTACACCTTC. Encoded protein: CASSFKTGGGYTF.

Only a few counts were recorded for this clonotype. The chain links TRBV12-3 or TRBV12-4 to TRBJ2-1; 8 positions match TRBD2. The CDR3 runs 14 residues. V dropped 6 bases and J dropped 6; count of bases not matched to a gene: 7. CDR3 nucleotides: TGTGCCAGCAGCGCACTAGCGGCCTCCAATGAGCAGTTCTTC. This translates into CASSALAASNEQFF.

The rearrangement links TRBV3-1 to TRBJ1-3; D gene unclear. Trimming took off 5 bases at V and 0 bases at J, with 8 bases between the two ends. The CDR3 has 14 amino acids. The germline V gene has CDR1 LGHDT and CDR2 YNNKEL (reference sequence). The CDR3 region has the DNA TGTGCCAGCAGCTACACTGACTCTGGAAACACCATATATTTT. Translating it yields CASSYTDSGNTIYF.

This clonotype has more than one count but fewer than ten. The chain couples TRBV5-1 to TRBJ2-1; no reliable D call. The CDR3 consists of 12 residues. Germline loops: CDR1 SGHRS, CDR2 YFSETQ. The V end was cut by 6 bases, the J end by 5 bases, with 9 bases between. This CDR3 is CASNGRNNEQFF. CDR3 coding DNA: TGCGCCAGCAATGGGCGGAACAATGAGCAGTTCTTC.

This clonotype was counted only a few times. The V and J genes are TRBV20-1 and TRBJ2-7; 13 positions agree with TRBD2. J gave up 2 bases and V 4 bases, and 2 bases lay outside the gene matches. CDR1 and CDR2 from the germline V gene are DFQATT and SNEGSKA (reference sequence). There are 14 residues in the CDR3. As DNA, the CDR3 is TGCAGTGCTACGGGACTAGCGGGAACCTACGAGCAGTACTTC. This sequence encodes CSATGLAGTYEQYF.

In its sample, this clonotype was seen a few times. V is TRBV28 and J is TRBJ1-6; no clear D gene. V lost 5 bases and J 5 bases, leaving 10 bases between the germline ends. This CDR3 contains 14 residues. The germline gives CDR1 MDHEN, CDR2 SYDVKM. CDR3 DNA: TGTGCCAGCAGTATAACTCGGAATAATTCACCCCTCCACTTT. Its protein is CASSITRNNSPLHF.

This clonotype was seen a few times. This chain links TRBV19 with TRBJ2-4; D is undetermined. This CDR3 spans 13 amino acids. Germline CDR1 LNHDA, CDR2 SQIVND (reference sequence). Trimming removed 3 bases from V and 4 bases from J, with 7 bases in between. CDR3 coding DNA: TGTGCCAGTAGTATCCCCGGAAAAAACATTCAGTACTTC. Its translation is CASSIPGKNIQYF.

The chain couples TRBV19 to TRBJ2-7, with TRBD1 matching 8 bases. CDR1 is LNHDA and CDR2 is SQIVND in the germline V gene (reference sequence). With V trimmed by 4 bases and J by 5 bases, 4 bases remained unmatched. CDR3 length equals 13 residues. CDR3 DNA: TGTGCCAGTAGTAACCGGGGACAGGACGAGCAGTACGTC. Amino acids: CASSNRGQDEQYV.

This clonotype was counted a few times. The chain joins TRBV7-8 to TRBJ2-7; perhaps TRBD1 as D (6 bases). Per germline, CDR1 SGHVS and CDR2 FQNEAQ. The length of the CDR3 is 14 residues. V lost 5 bases to trimming and J lost 3 bases, with 14 bases between them. CDR3 amino acids: CASSARGDFYEQYF. The CDR3 region has the DNA TGTGCCAGCAGCGCCAGGGGAGATTTCTACGAGCAGTACTTC.

This clonotype was observed a few times. The chain recombines TRBV4-1 with TRBJ1-2, with 8 bases aligning to TRBD1. Germline V gene sequence: CDR1 MGHRA, CDR2 YSYEKL. The V and J ends lost 6 bases and 8 bases, in that order; junction bases with no gene match: 14. CDR3 length: 15 residues. In nucleotides, the CDR3 is TGCGCCAGCAGGGAAATCGGGACAGGTGCGTGGGGCTACACCTTC. Protein: CASREIGTGAWGYTF.

J is TRBJ1-5 and V is TRBV6-5; no clear D gene. V gave up 0 bases and J gave up 6 bases, with 6 bases separating them. CDR1 MNHEY and CDR2 SVGAGI come from the germline V gene. The CDR3 runs to 13 residues. CDR3 loop: CASSYSVGQPQHF. The CDR3 DNA reads as TGTGCCAGCAGTTACTCGGTGGGTCAGCCCCAGCATTTT.

This clonotype came up a few times. The chain joins TRBV7-9 to TRBJ1-4, with TRBD1 identical over 9 bases. This CDR3 is 14 amino acids long. Germline V gene lookup returns CDR1 SEHNR and CDR2 FQNEAQ (reference sequence). V trimming: 6 bases; J trimming: 7 bases; junction bases outside the gene matches: 6. The CDR3 is CASRSGQGSEKLFF. CDR3 DNA: TGTGCCAGCAGGTCGGGACAGGGTAGTGAAAAACTGTTTTTT.

The chain employs TRBV12-3 or TRBV12-4 and TRBJ2-3; 8 nucleotides line up with TRBD2. This CDR3 spans 15 amino acids. Unmatched junction bases numbered 10, after V lost 5 bases and J lost 6 bases. CDR3 sequence (DNA): TGTGCCAGCAGTCCCGCCCAGCGGGAGATCGATACGCAGTATTTT. Its protein is CASSPAQREIDTQYF.

The rearrangement uses TRBV29-1 and TRBJ2-1, with 11 bases matching TRBD2. The length of the CDR3 is 14 residues. CDR1 is SQVTM and CDR2 is ANQGSEA in the germline V gene. The junction had 6 bases not matched to a gene; V was cut back by 6 bases and J by 5 bases. The CDR3 sequence is CSVKRGLADNEQFF. The CDR3 DNA sequence: TGCAGCGTGAAGCGGGGACTAGCGGACAATGAGCAGTTCTTC.

This rearrangement joins TRBV6-1 to TRBJ1-4; 7 bases map to TRBD1. V was clipped by 5 bases and J by 5 bases; unmatched bases: 5. The CDR3 consists of 14 residues. Germline-derived CDR1 and CDR2 are MNHNS and SASEGT. For the CDR3, the DNA is TGTGCCAGCAGTCGCGGGACAGTGAATGAAAAACTGTTTTTT. It specifies CASSRGTVNEKLFF.

The rearrangement joins TRBV7-2 to TRBJ2-7, with 9 nucleotides matching TRBD2. Germline values: CDR1 SGHTA, CDR2 FQGNSA. The CDR3 consists of 16 residues. Germline trimming cut 1 base from V and 2 bases from J; bases unmatched to any gene: 6. This chain's CDR3 is CASSLGAGLAPYEQYF. The CDR3 nucleotides read TGTGCCAGCAGCTTAGGAGCTGGACTAGCGCCCTACGAGCAGTACTTC.

The chain has TRBV12-3 or TRBV12-4 and TRBJ2-5; no firm D call. The CDR3 sequence is 13 residues long. V lost 3 bases and J lost 4, with 9 bases in between. CDR3 nucleotide sequence: TGTGCCAGCAGTTTTCAACAGTCAGAGACCCAGTACTTC. Residues: CASSFQQSETQYF.

This clonotype has just a few counts. The rearrangement uses TRBV20-1 and TRBJ1-2; D perhaps matches TRBD1 (5 bases). The CDR3 length is 16 residues. V was clipped by 3 bases and J by 8 bases, with 25 bases between them. Germline CDR1 reads DFQATT; CDR2 reads SNEGSKA (reference sequence). CDR3: CSASHFEGLRTGGYTF. The CDR3 DNA sequence: TGCAGTGCTAGCCACTTTGAGGGACTCCGCACGGGGGGCTACACCTTC.

The sample holds a few counts of this clonotype. V is TRBV11-2 and J is TRBJ1-5; D is ambiguous. CDR3 length equals 13 residues. V lost 5 bases and J lost 6, with 11 bases in between. CDR1 and CDR2 from the germline V gene are SGHAT and FQNNGV. The CDR3 nucleotides read TGTGCCAGCAGCCGGAACCCGGGTCAGCCCCAGCATTTT. Translating it yields CASSRNPGQPQHF.

In its sample, this clonotype was seen a few times. The CDR3 reads CASRQHVNGELFF. CDR3 DNA: TGTGCCAGCAGGCAGCATGTCAACGGGGAGCTGTTTTTT. The chain recombines TRBV28 with TRBJ2-2; D is undetermined. Looked up from germline, CDR1 is MDHEN and CDR2 is SYDVKM. This CDR3 has 13 amino acids. With 6 bases removed from V and 7 bases from J, the gap between germline ends came to 12 bases.

This clonotype was recorded a few times. The V and J genes are TRBV5-1 and TRBJ1-3; maybe TRBD1 (6 bases). This CDR3 has 14 amino acids. Germline-derived CDR1 and CDR2 are SGHRS and YFSETQ. The V end lost 4 bases, the J end lost 5 bases, and 13 bases lay between the germline ends. In DNA form, the CDR3 reads TGCGCCAGCAGCCTTGGACAGCAGAGAAACACCATATATTTT. Its translation is CASSLGQQRNTIYF.

This clonotype has a handful of counts. V gene TRBV20-1 combines with J gene TRBJ2-1, with 8 bases lining up with TRBD1. The CDR3 totals 13 residues. Germline trimming cut 6 bases from V and 7 bases from J; bases unmatched to any gene: 8. Germline V gives CDR1 DFQATT, CDR2 SNEGSKA (reference sequence). The CDR3 DNA reads TGCAGTGCAGGCCAGGGGGCCGGGAATGAGCAGTTCTTC. This gives the protein CSAGQGAGNEQFF.